This T cell receptor (beta chain) was observed in a study of blood T cell repertoires in COVID-19. In the 2 weeks before study entry, exposed participants met a COVID-19 case, which was PCR-confirmed or clinician-diagnosed. Sequencing was performed with immunoSEQ multiplex PCR; in TCRdb, only in-frame clones are kept and a portion is missing. This table has 200,000 to 300,000 clones, roughly 80% appearing once. Germline CDR1 is SNHLY and CDR2 is FYNNEI. Trimming at V came to 6 bases and at J to 7 bases, leaving 4 bases not matched to a gene. The CDR3 runs 13 residues. Sequencing was carried out using PBMCs or T cells enriched from blood (not recorded which). V is TRBV2 and J is TRBJ2-7; TRBD1 aligns across 12 bases. The clonotype comes from a middle-aged woman who had been exposed to COVID-19. This CDR3 reads CASRRDRGLEQYF. The CDR3, as DNA: TGTGCCAGCAGGAGGGACAGGGGGCTTGAGCAGTACTTC.